This T cell receptor beta chain was recorded in a study of blood T cell repertoires in COVID-19. Method: immunoSEQ multiplex PCR; TCRdb's copy keeps in-frame clones and lacks some. Altogether under 100,000 clones are present, over 70% being singletons, with the ten largest covering roughly 25%. Trimming shortened V by 2 bases and J by 3 bases, and 10 bases separated the two germline ends. The germline gives CDR1 KGHSH, CDR2 LQKENI. The CDR3 covers 14 residues. What was sequenced was peripheral blood. The chain joins TRBV18 to TRBJ1-1; a weak D match, TRBD1 (6 bases). The sequence derives from an elderly man with active or convalescent COVID-19. CDR3 protein: CASSPRNRDTEAFF. The CDR3 nucleotides read TGTGCCAGCTCACCAAGAAACAGGGACACTGAAGCTTTCTTT.